This TCR beta chain originates from a study of blood T cell repertoires in COVID-19. Across the study: The United States, Italy and Spain were the sources of the acute and convalescent COVID-19 samples. From T cells, B-cell-depleted T cells, or PBMCs came the material, which was cDNA or gDNA.

Losses at the gene ends were 3 bases for V and 2 bases for J; bases not matched to a gene: 11. This CDR3 has 17 amino acids. Germline lookup yields CDR1 MDHEN and CDR2 SYDVKM. Clones were sequenced by immunoSEQ multiplex PCR, and TCRdb holds only the in-frame ones, with some missing. This sample has 120,000 or so clones, with roughly nine tenths found just once. The source material was peripheral blood. The chain is built from TRBV28 and TRBJ2-7; 9 bases line up with TRBD2. The sequence derives from a man aged 65 to 79 with active or convalescent COVID-19. In DNA form, the CDR3 reads TGTGCCAGCAGTTTGACTAGCGGACCCCCTTCCACCTACGAGCAGTACTTC. Its translation is CASSLTSGPPSTYEQYF. Supplemented by reference TRBV28 and TRBJ2-7, the full variable domain reads DVKVTQSSRYLVKRTGEKVFLECVQDMDHENMFWYRQDPGLGLRLIYFSYDVKMKEKGDIPEGYSVSREKKERFSLILESASTNQTSMYLCASSLTSGPPSTYEQYFGPGTRLTVT.